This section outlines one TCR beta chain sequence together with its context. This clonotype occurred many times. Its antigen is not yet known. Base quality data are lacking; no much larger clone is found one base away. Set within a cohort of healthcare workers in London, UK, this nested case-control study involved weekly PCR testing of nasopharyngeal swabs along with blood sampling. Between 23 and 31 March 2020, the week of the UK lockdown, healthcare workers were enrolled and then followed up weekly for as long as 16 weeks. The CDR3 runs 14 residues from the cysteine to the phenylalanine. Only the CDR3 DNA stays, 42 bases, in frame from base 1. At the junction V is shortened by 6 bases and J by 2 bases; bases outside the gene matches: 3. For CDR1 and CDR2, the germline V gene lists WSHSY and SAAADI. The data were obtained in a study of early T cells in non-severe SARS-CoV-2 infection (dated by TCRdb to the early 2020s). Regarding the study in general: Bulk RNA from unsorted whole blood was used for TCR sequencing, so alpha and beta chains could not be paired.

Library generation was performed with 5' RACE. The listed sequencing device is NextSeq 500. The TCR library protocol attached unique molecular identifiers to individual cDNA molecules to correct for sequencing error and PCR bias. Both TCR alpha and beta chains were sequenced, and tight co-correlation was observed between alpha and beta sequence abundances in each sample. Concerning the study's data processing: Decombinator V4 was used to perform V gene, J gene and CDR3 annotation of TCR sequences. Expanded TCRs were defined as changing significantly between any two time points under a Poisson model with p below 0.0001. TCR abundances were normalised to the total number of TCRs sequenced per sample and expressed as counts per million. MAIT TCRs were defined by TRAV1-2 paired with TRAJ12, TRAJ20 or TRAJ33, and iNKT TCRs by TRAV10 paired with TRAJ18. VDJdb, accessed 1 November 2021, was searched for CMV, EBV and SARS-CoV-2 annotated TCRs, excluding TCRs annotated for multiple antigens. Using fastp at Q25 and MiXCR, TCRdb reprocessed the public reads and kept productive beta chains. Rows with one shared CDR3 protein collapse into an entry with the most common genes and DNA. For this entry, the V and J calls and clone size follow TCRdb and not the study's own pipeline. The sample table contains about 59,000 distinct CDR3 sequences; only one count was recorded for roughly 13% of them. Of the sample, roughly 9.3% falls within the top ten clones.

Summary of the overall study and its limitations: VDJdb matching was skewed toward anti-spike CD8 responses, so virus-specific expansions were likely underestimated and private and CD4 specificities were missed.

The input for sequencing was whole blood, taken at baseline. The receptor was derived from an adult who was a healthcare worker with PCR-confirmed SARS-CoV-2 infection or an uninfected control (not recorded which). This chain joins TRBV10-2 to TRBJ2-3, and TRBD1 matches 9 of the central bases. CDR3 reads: CASSQQGATDTQYF. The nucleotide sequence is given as TGCGCCAGCAGCCAACAGGGGGCCACAGATACGCAGTATTTT.